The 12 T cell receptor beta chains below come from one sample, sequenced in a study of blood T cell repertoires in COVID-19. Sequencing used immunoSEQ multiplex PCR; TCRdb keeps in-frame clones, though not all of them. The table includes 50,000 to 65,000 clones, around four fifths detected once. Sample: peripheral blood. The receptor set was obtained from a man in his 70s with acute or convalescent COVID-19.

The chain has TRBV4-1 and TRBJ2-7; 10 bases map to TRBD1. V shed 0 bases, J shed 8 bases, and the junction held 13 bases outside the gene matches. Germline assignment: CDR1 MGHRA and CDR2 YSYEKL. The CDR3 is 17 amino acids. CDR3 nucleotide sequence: TGCGCCAGCAGCCAAGAGCTCCCGGGACAGGGGCAAGCTAAGCAGTACTTC. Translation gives CASSQELPGQGQAKQYF.

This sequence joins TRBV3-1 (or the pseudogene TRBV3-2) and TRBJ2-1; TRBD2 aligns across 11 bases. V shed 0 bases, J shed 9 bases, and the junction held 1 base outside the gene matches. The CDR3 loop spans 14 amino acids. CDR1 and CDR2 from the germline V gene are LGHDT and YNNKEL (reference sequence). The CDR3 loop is CASSQDSGGAEQFF. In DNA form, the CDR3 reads TGTGCCAGCAGCCAAGATAGCGGGGGGGCTGAGCAGTTCTTC.

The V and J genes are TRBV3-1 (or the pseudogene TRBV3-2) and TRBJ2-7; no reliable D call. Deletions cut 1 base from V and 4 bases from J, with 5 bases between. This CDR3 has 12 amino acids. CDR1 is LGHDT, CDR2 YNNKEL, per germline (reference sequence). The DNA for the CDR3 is TGTGCCAGCAGCCAAGTCCAATACGAGCAGTACTTC. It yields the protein CASSQVQYEQYF.

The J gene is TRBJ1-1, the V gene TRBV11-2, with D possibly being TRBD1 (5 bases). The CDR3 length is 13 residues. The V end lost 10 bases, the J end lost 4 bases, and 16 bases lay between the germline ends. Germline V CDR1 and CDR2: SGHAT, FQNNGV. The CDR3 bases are TGTGCCACCGGGGGGTTCGAAGGCACTGAAGCTTTCTTT. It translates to CATGGFEGTEAFF. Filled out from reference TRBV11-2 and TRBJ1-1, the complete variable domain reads EAGVAQSPRYKIIEKRQSVAFWCNPISGHATLYWYQQILGQGPKLLIQFQNNGVVDDSQLPKDRFSAERLKGVDSTLKIQPAKLEDSAVYLCATGGFEGTEAFFGQGTRLTVV.

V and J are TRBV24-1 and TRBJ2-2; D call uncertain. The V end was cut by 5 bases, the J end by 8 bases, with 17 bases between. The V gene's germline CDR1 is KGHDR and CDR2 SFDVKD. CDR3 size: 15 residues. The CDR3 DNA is TGTGCCACCAGTGGCGGTGCTGGATTGTGGGGGGAGCTGTTTTTT. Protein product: CATSGGAGLWGELFF.

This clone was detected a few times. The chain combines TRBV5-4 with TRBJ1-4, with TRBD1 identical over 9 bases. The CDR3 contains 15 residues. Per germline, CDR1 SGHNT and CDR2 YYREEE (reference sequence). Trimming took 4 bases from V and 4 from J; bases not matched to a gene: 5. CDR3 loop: CASSRPGQGNEKLFF. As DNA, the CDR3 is TGTGCCAGCAGCCGACCGGGACAGGGTAATGAAAAACTGTTTTTT.

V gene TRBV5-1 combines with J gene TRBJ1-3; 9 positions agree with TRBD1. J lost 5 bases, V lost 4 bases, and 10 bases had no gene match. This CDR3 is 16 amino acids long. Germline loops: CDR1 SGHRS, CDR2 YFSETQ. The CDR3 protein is CASSAMGQGARNTIYF. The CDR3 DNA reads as TGCGCCAGCAGCGCGATGGGACAGGGTGCGAGAAACACCATATATTTT. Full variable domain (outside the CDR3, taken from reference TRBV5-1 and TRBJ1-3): KAGVTQTPRYLIKTRGQQVTLSCSPISGHRSVSWYQQTPGQGLQFLFEYFSETQRNKGNFPGRFSGRQFSNSRSEMNVSTLELGDSALYLCASSAMGQGARNTIYFGEGSWLTVV.

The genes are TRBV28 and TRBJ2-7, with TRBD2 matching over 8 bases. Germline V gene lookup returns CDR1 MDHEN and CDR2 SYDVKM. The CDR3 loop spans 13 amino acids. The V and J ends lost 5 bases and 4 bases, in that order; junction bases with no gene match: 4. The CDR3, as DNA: TGTGCCAGCAGTAGGGGACTAGTTTACGAGCAGTACTTC. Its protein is CASSRGLVYEQYF.

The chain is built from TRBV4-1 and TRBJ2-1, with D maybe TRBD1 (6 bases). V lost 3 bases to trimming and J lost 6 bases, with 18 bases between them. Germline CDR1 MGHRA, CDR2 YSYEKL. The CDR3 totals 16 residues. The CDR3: CASSQDPQGTGNEQFF. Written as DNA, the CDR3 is TGCGCCAGCAGCCAGGACCCCCAGGGGACGGGCAATGAGCAGTTCTTC.

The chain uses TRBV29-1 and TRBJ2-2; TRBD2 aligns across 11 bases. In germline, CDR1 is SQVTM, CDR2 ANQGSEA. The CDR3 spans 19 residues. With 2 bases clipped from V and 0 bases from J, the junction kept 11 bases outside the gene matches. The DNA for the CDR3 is TGCAGCGTTGAATCAAGTGTACTAGCGGGAGCCTCGAACACCGGGGAGCTGTTTTTT. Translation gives CSVESSVLAGASNTGELFF.

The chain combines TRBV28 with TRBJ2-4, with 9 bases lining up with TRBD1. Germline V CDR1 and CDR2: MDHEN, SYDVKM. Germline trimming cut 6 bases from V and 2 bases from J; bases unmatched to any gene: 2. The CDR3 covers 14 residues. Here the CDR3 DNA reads TGTGCCAGCAGGACAGGGGGGACCAAAAACATTCAGTACTTC. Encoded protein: CASRTGGTKNIQYF.

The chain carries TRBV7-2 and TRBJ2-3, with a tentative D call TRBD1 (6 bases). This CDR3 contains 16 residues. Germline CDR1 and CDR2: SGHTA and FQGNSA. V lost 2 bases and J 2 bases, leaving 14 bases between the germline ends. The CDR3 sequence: CASSLFGGPNTDTQYF. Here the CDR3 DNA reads TGTGCCAGCAGCTTATTTGGGGGCCCAAACACAGATACGCAGTATTTT.